These 25 T cell receptor beta chains came from one sample sequenced in a study of T cells in Graves' hyperthyroidism and ophthalmopathy. Researchers took RNA transcripts and amplified the TCR beta CDR3 regions from them. The HTBI primer set drove a first-round RT-PCR of the TCR CDR3. TCRdb re-derived calls from the multiplex PCR reads in MiXCR, one entry per CDR3 protein. The sample holds approximately 370,000 distinct CDR3 sequences; under 15% are singletons and the top ten take 30% to 35%. The sequenced sample was blood. These receptors were taken from a woman in her twenties or thirties with Graves' hyperthyroidism.

This clonotype was detected many times. The chain combines TRBV2 with TRBJ2-1; D call uncertain. The CDR3 has 15 amino acids. Germline CDR1 and CDR2: SNHLY and FYNNEI. The germline V and J ends were trimmed by 5 bases and 1 base, with 12 bases remaining between them. CDR3 protein: CASSLNDFSYNEQFF. The DNA of the CDR3 is TGTGCCAGCAGTTTAAATGACTTTTCCTACAATGAGCAGTTCTTC.

This clonotype came up a few times. This chain links TRBV24-1 with TRBJ2-2; D not resolved. This CDR3 is built from 15 residues. The V gene's germline CDR1 is KGHDR and CDR2 SFDVKD. The V end was cut by 1 base, the J end by 3 bases, with 8 bases between. The CDR3 sequence: CATSDFGRDTGELFF. As DNA, the CDR3 is TGTGCCACCAGTGATTTTGGACGGGACACCGGGGAGCTGTTTTTT.

A few counts support this clonotype. J is TRBJ2-1 and V is TRBV7-9, with 8 bases identical to TRBD2. With 10 bases clipped from V and 7 bases from J, the junction kept 15 bases outside the gene matches. The germline V gene encodes CDR1 SEHNR and CDR2 FQNEAQ (reference sequence). The CDR3 runs to 15 residues. This chain's CDR3 is CATSGGTSGENEQFF. CDR3 DNA: TGTGCCACCTCAGGCGGTACTAGCGGAGAAAATGAGCAGTTCTTC.

The chain links TRBV24-1 to TRBJ2-3, with a weak D call TRBD2 (6 bases). CDR1 and CDR2 from the germline V gene are KGHDR and SFDVKD. The CDR3 is 15 amino acids. V lost 4 bases and J 1 base, leaving 11 bases between the germline ends. The DNA for the CDR3 is TGTGCCACCAGTGACCCGGGACTGCGCACAGATACGCAGTATTTT. Encoded protein: CATSDPGLRTDTQYF.

This clonotype was seen repeatedly, ten times or more. This chain joins TRBV3-1 and TRBJ1-5; TRBD1 aligns across 11 bases. Germline CDR1 and CDR2: LGHDT and YNNKEL (reference sequence). V was clipped by 3 bases and J by 0 bases; unmatched bases: 4. The CDR3 spans 17 residues. The CDR3 reads CASSQDRGLYSNQPQHF. The DNA for the CDR3 is TGTGCCAGCAGCCAGGACAGGGGGCTATATAGCAATCAGCCCCAGCATTTT.

This clonotype was found many times. This chain connects TRBV2 to TRBJ2-7, with 7 nucleotides matching TRBD2. Germline V gene sequence: CDR1 SNHLY, CDR2 FYNNEI. J gave up 5 bases and V 7 bases, and 11 bases lay outside the gene matches. This CDR3 spans 14 amino acids. This chain's CDR3 is CASIGEGSRDEQYF. CDR3 bases: TGTGCCAGCATTGGGGAGGGCAGCAGGGACGAGCAGTACTTC.

This clonotype was found many times. The DNA for the CDR3 is TGTGCCACCAGTGATTTGGGCGGGAGCACAGATACGCAGTATTTT. This translates into CATSDLGGSTDTQYF. The V and J genes are TRBV24-1 and TRBJ2-3; D possibly corresponds to TRBD2 (5 bases). V was shortened by 0 bases and J by 0 bases, with 6 bases between the two germline ends. This CDR3 has 15 amino acids. The germline V gene encodes CDR1 KGHDR and CDR2 SFDVKD.

The chain carries TRBV14 and TRBJ2-5; 10 positions agree with TRBD1. CDR1 is SGHDN and CDR2 is FVKESK in the germline V gene. V lost 0 bases, J lost 2 bases, and 3 bases stayed unmatched. CDR3 length: 16 residues. CDR3 protein: CASSQDWTGGQETQYF. The CDR3 coding sequence is TGTGCCAGCAGCCAAGATTGGACAGGGGGACAAGAGACCCAGTACTTC.

The chain couples TRBV6-4 to TRBJ1-1; 7 bases match TRBD1. The V segment lost 4 bases and the J segment 4 bases; nucleotides outside the gene matches: 12. Germline values: CDR1 MRHNA, CDR2 SNTAGT. There are 16 residues in the CDR3. CDR3: CASSVVGGPSGTEAFF. The CDR3, as DNA: TGTGCCAGCAGTGTAGTAGGGGGCCCCTCTGGCACTGAAGCTTTCTTT.

The V and J genes are TRBV28 and TRBJ1-4; D perhaps matches TRBD1 (5 bases). The CDR3 has 17 residues. V was clipped by 5 bases and J by 0 bases, with 16 bases between them. Germline-derived CDR1 and CDR2 are MDHEN and SYDVKM. CDR3 sequence (DNA): TGTGCCAGCAGTGCTGCCGGGGCACAGTCAACTAATGAAAAACTGTTTTTT. Translation: CASSAAGAQSTNEKLFF.

There are many counts of this clonotype. J is TRBJ2-1 and V is TRBV28, with D perhaps matching TRBD1 or TRBD2 (5 bases each). The V gene's germline CDR1 is MDHEN and CDR2 SYDVKM. V shed 7 bases and J shed 9 bases, with 22 bases lying between them. CDR3 length equals 15 residues. This chain's CDR3 is CASTSTGTLRAEQFF. The CDR3 DNA sequence: TGTGCCAGCACCAGCACCGGGACCCTTAGGGCTGAGCAGTTCTTC.

V usage is TRBV24-1 and J usage is TRBJ2-5; D gene uncertain. Trimming left V 4 bases short and J 5 bases short, with 7 bases between. The CDR3 consists of 12 residues. Germline CDR1 is KGHDR and CDR2 is SFDVKD. CDR3 nucleotides: TGTGCCACCAGTGACGGTTCGGAGACCCAGTACTTC. It specifies CATSDGSETQYF.

The sample holds a few counts of this clonotype. The CDR3 DNA reads TGTGCCAGCAGTTTGTGGGTTGCAGATACGCAGTATTTT. This translates into CASSLWVADTQYF. The chain is built from TRBV12-3 or TRBV12-4 and TRBJ2-3; D not resolved. The CDR3 spans 13 residues. Trimming stripped 3 bases from V and 4 bases from J, with 8 bases between.

The sample holds many counts of this clonotype. This chain uses TRBV7-8 with TRBJ1-1, with D perhaps matching TRBD1 (6 bases). V was trimmed by 4 bases and J by 0 bases, leaving 12 bases between them. Germline-derived CDR1 and CDR2 are SGHVS and FQNEAQ. This CDR3 has 15 residues. CDR3 in DNA: TGTGCCAGCAGCTACGCCGGGACACTGAACACTGAAGCTTTCTTT. Its protein is CASSYAGTLNTEAFF.

This clonotype has just a few counts. The chain links TRBV7-8 to TRBJ2-1, with D perhaps matching TRBD2 (6 bases). The CDR3 length is 12 residues. Trimming removed 5 bases from V and 12 bases from J, with 14 bases in between. Germline V gene lookup returns CDR1 SGHVS and CDR2 FQNEAQ. The CDR3, as DNA: TGTGCCAGCAGCCCGACTAGATGGGGGCAGTTCTTC. Translation: CASSPTRWGQFF.

This chain links TRBV6-1 with TRBJ1-6; a possible D gene is TRBD1 (6 bases). V dropped 6 bases and J dropped 6 bases, with 12 bases sitting between them. The CDR3 is made up of 14 amino acids. In germline, CDR1 is MNHNS, CDR2 SASEGT. CDR3 in amino acids: CASRIGTPNSPLHF. In DNA, the CDR3 is TGTGCCAGCAGGATCGGGACACCTAATTCACCCCTCCACTTT.

The chain combines TRBV27 with TRBJ1-1; 9 nucleotides match TRBD1. From germline, CDR1 is MNHEY and CDR2 SMNVEV (reference sequence). This CDR3 has 14 residues. V trimming: 1 base; J trimming: 7 bases; junction bases outside the gene matches: 4. The chain's CDR3 is CASSLLQGAGEAFF. CDR3 in DNA: TGTGCCAGCAGTTTATTACAGGGGGCTGGTGAAGCTTTCTTT.

The CDR3: CATSDPNRDTQYF. The CDR3, as DNA: TGTGCCACCAGTGATCCAAATAGGGATACGCAGTATTTT. The rearrangement links TRBV24-1 to TRBJ2-3; D ambiguous. This CDR3 has 13 amino acids. Germline-derived CDR1 and CDR2 are KGHDR and SFDVKD. Trimming stripped 3 bases from V and 6 bases from J, with 9 bases between.

V is TRBV20-1 and J is TRBJ1-6; 7 bases fit TRBD1. V lost 0 bases to trimming and J lost 3 bases; unmatched junction nucleotides: 5. Germline-derived CDR1 and CDR2 are DFQATT and SNEGSKA (reference sequence). The CDR3 covers 16 residues. The CDR3 DNA follows: TGCAGTGCTAGAGATTTAAGGGACAGCTATAATTCACCCCTCCACTTT. It specifies CSARDLRDSYNSPLHF.

This clonotype was picked up many times. In nucleotides, the CDR3 is TGTGCCAGCAGCAAATGGGCGGGACTAGCGAATTACGAGCAGTACTTC. Translating gives CASSKWAGLANYEQYF. The V call is TRBV28, the J call TRBJ2-7, with TRBD2 identical over 10 bases. Germline assignment: CDR1 MDHEN and CDR2 SYDVKM. CDR3 length: 16 amino acids. The V segment lost 6 bases and the J segment 4 bases; nucleotides outside the gene matches: 12.

In this sample, this clonotype turned up many times. This chain joins TRBV18 and TRBJ2-1; 11 positions match TRBD2. The CDR3 spans 15 residues. V lost 2 bases and J lost 6; bases outside the gene matches: 3. Germline V gives CDR1 KGHSH, CDR2 LQKENI. CDR3 sequence (DNA): TGTGCCAGCTCACCAACTAGCGGGAGTGTCAATGAGCAGTTCTTC. Its translation is CASSPTSGSVNEQFF.

The chain is built from TRBV9 and TRBJ2-7, with D maybe TRBD2 (6 bases). The CDR3 loop spans 15 amino acids. Germline CDR1 is SGDLS and CDR2 is YYNGEE. With 2 bases removed from V and 5 bases from J, the gap between germline ends came to 17 bases. The CDR3 DNA reads as TGTGCCAGCAGCGTCGGGGCTAGCGCTGGGGACGAGCAGTACTTC. Translation: CASSVGASAGDEQYF.

The gene calls are TRBV20-1 and TRBJ2-3; 7 bases fit TRBD2. In germline, CDR1 is DFQATT, CDR2 SNEGSKA (reference sequence). Trimming took 7 bases from V and 2 from J; bases not matched to a gene: 9. This CDR3 contains 14 residues. Here the CDR3 DNA reads TGCAGTGTTAACCCAGCGGGGTTCACAGATACGCAGTATTTT. Protein product: CSVNPAGFTDTQYF.

This clonotype was seen only a few times. This sequence joins TRBV9 and TRBJ1-2, with 8 positions matching TRBD1. J was trimmed by 7 bases and V by 3 bases; bases with no gene match: 2. In germline, CDR1 is SGDLS, CDR2 YYNGEE. The CDR3 length is 12 residues. In DNA, the CDR3 is TGTGCCAGCAGCGGGACAGGGTCTGGCTACACCTTC. Translated, it gives CASSGTGSGYTF.

At least ten counts were recorded for this clonotype. Here the CDR3 DNA reads TGTGCCAGCCGACTAGCGGGAGAGACCGGGGAGCTGTTTTTT. It translates to CASRLAGETGELFF. This chain uses TRBV28 with TRBJ2-2, with TRBD2 matching over 12 bases. The V gene end was trimmed by 8 bases and the J gene end by 5 bases; junction bases not matched to a gene: 3. This CDR3 comprises 14 residues. CDR1 MDHEN and CDR2 SYDVKM come from the germline V gene.